This T cell receptor (beta chain) was sequenced for a study of long-term antiretroviral therapy in people with HIV. CDR1 is SGHKS and CDR2 is YYEKEE in the germline V gene (reference sequence). V lost 1 base, J lost 8 bases, and 3 bases stayed unmatched. The CDR3 consists of 14 residues. Broader study findings: Clones with expansion before ART led the repertoire at all time points. Investigators report no available data on ART adherence, viral resistance or therapy changes.

At the survey level, the v3.0 immunoSEQ assay was run. Here immunoSEQ multiplex PCR was the method, and the copy in TCRdb shows in-frame clones only, minus some. The sample includes 30,000 to 40,000 clones, approximately 97% seen only once; the top ten take 2.9%. Concerning this clone: Its antigen is unidentified.

The chain is built from TRBV5-5 and TRBJ1-6, with TRBD1 matching 7 bases. This TCR derives from a man aged 30 to 39 with HIV. The specimen comprised unsorted PBMCs, sampled 6.9 years after starting antiretroviral therapy. The chain's CDR3 is CASSLRGLDSPLHF. DNA of the CDR3: TGTGCCAGCAGCTTGAGGGGGCTCGATTCACCCCTCCACTTT.